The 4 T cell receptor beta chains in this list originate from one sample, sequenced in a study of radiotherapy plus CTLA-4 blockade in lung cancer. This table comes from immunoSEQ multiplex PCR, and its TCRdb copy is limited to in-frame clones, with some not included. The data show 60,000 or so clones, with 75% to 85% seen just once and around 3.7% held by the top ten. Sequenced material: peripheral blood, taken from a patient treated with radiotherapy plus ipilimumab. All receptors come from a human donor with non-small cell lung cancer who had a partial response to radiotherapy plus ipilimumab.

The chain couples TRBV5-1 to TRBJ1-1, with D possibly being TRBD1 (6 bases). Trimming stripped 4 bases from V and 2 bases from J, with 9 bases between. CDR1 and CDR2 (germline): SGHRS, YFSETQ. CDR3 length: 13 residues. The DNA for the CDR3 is TGCGCCAGCAGCGCGGACAGTAACACTGAAGCTTTCTTT. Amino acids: CASSADSNTEAFF. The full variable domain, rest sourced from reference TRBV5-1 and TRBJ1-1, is KAGVTQTPRYLIKTRGQQVTLSCSPISGHRSVSWYQQTPGQGLQFLFEYFSETQRNKGNFPGRFSGRQFSNSRSEMNVSTLELGDSALYLCASSADSNTEAFFGQGTRLTVV.

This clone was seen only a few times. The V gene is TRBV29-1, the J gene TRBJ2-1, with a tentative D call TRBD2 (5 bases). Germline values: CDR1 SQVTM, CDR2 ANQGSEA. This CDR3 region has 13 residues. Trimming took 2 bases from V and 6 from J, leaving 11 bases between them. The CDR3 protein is CSVEPGTPNEQFF. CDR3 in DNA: TGCAGCGTTGAACCGGGAACCCCCAATGAGCAGTTCTTC.

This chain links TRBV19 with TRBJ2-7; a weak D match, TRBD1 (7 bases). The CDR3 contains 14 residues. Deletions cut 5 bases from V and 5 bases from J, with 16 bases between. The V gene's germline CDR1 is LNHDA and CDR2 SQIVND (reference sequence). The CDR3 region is CASSQGGRGNEQYF. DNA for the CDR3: TGTGCCAGTAGTCAGGGGGGCAGGGGCAACGAGCAGTACTTC. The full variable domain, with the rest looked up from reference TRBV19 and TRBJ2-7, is DGGITQSPKYLFRKEGQNVTLSCEQNLNHDAMYWYRQDPGQGLRLIYYSQIVNDFQKGDIAEGYSVSREKKESFPLTVTSAQKNPTAFYLCASSQGGRGNEQYFGPGTRLTVT.

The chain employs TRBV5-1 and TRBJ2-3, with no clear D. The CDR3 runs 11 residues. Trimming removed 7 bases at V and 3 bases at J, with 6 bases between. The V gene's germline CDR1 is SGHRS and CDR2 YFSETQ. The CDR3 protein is CASAVTDTQYF. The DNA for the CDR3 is TGCGCCAGCGCGGTAACAGATACGCAGTATTTT.